The 25 T cell receptor beta chains below all came from one sample that was sequenced in a study of cytomegalovirus exposure and HLA in healthy donors. 13 Jbeta primers and 60 Vbeta primers were used for the PCR. The protocol was immunoSEQ multiplex PCR, while the TCRdb copy is restricted to in-frame clones and leaves out a portion. The repertoire holds approximately 200,000 clones, with about 83% as singletons. Sequencing was done on a sample of PBMCs. The receptors were gathered from a human donor in good health.

The count of this clone is one. CDR3 in amino acids: CASSRQGPYNTEAFF. Here the CDR3 DNA reads TGTGCCAGCAGCAGACAGGGGCCTTACAACACTGAAGCTTTCTTT. V usage is TRBV21-1 and J usage is TRBJ1-1; TRBD1, the table's D call, was not compared with the DNA. TRBV21-1 is a recognized pseudogene. The CDR3 loop spans 15 amino acids.

V usage is TRBV1 and J usage is TRBJ2-7; the table's D call TRBD2 went unverified against the DNA. TRBV1 is termed a pseudogene. This CDR3 has 19 amino acids. The CDR3 sequence is CTSSKRGLAGGPSSYEQYF. The DNA for the CDR3 is TGCACCAGCAGCAAGCGGGGACTAGCGGGAGGGCCAAGCTCCTACGAGCAGTACTTC.

This clone was observed once. The J gene is TRBJ2-7, the V gene TRBV19; the D is unclear. This CDR3 region has 14 residues. Trimming removed 5 bases from V and 5 bases from J, with 16 bases in between. Germline V gene lookup returns CDR1 LNHDA and CDR2 SQIVND (reference sequence). The CDR3 nucleotides are TGTGCCAGTAGTCCCCCGCAGACTCGCCACGAGCAGTACTTC. As protein: CASSPPQTRHEQYF. Filled out from reference TRBV19 and TRBJ2-7, the complete variable domain reads DGGITQSPKYLFRKEGQNVTLSCEQNLNHDAMYWYRQDPGQGLRLIYYSQIVNDFQKGDIAEGYSVSREKKESFPLTVTSAQKNPTAFYLCASSPPQTRHEQYFGPGTRLTVT.

This clone occurred once. This rearrangement joins TRBV5-1 to TRBJ2-7, with D possibly TRBD2 on 5 matching bases. This CDR3 is 13 amino acids long. Germline lookup yields CDR1 SGHRS and CDR2 YFSETQ. Deletions cut 4 bases from V and 6 bases from J, with 14 bases between. CDR3 in DNA: TGCGCCAGCAGCCGGGTCGCGGGCAGCGAGCAGTACTTC. Translating it yields CASSRVAGSEQYF.

This rearrangement joins TRBV15 to TRBJ2-2, with 8 bases that match TRBD2. Germline CDR1 reads LNHNV; CDR2 reads YYDKDF (reference sequence). This CDR3 region has 15 residues. With V trimmed by 5 bases and J by 5 bases, 7 bases remained unmatched. This CDR3 is CATSPGGPGTGELFF. The CDR3 nucleotides read TGTGCCACCAGCCCGGGAGGGCCGGGGACCGGGGAGCTGTTTTTT.

A word on this clone: Within the sample, other DNA sequences also encode this same CDR3. This rearrangement joins TRBV28 to TRBJ2-1; 9 bases match TRBD1. Unmatched junction bases numbered 1, after V lost 6 bases and J lost 4 bases. Germline V gives CDR1 MDHEN, CDR2 SYDVKM. The CDR3 is 13 residues long. Here the CDR3 DNA reads TGTGCCAGCAGGACAGGGGGATACAATGAGCAGTTCTTC. Amino acids: CASRTGGYNEQFF.

The chain carries TRBV6-5 and TRBJ2-3, with a weak D call TRBD1 (5 bases). CDR3 length equals 14 residues. Between the trimmed V and J ends, which lost 0 bases and 3 bases, there was a span of 7 bases. The V gene's germline CDR1 is MNHEY and CDR2 SVGAGI. The CDR3 DNA sequence: TGTGCCAGCAGTTACTCCAGGGATACAGATACGCAGTATTTT. Residues: CASSYSRDTDTQYF.

The chain has TRBV4-3 and TRBJ2-1; D may be TRBD1 (7 bases). This CDR3 has 18 residues. Trimming cost V 0 bases and J 3 bases, with 18 bases left between them. Germline V gene data show CDR1 as LGHNA and CDR2 as YSLEER. CDR3 residues: CASSQEPYRQGGYNEQFF. CDR3 DNA sequence: TGCGCCAGCAGCCAAGAACCATATAGACAGGGAGGCTACAATGAGCAGTTCTTC.

The chain links TRBV4-3 to TRBJ1-3; 7 bases align to TRBD1. V trimming: 4 bases; J trimming: 0 bases; junction bases outside the gene matches: 6. The CDR3 totals 16 residues. Germline V gene sequence: CDR1 LGHNA, CDR2 YSLEER. CDR3 sequence: CASSLRQGDSGNTIYF. DNA for the CDR3: TGCGCCAGCAGCCTTAGACAGGGAGACTCTGGAAACACCATATATTTT.

This clone was seen a handful of times. This chain uses TRBV7-9 with TRBJ2-7; possibly TRBD1 for D (5 bases). The germline V gene encodes CDR1 SEHNR and CDR2 FQNEAQ (reference sequence). V was pared by 4 bases and J by 5 bases, with 18 bases between. CDR3 length equals 15 residues. CDR3 bases: TGTGCCAGCAGCTCCGCCGTAGGGGCTCGGAACGAGCAGTACTTC. The encoded protein is CASSSAVGARNEQYF.

The gene calls are TRBV6-5 and TRBJ2-7, with D possibly TRBD2 on 5 matching bases. The CDR3 loop spans 15 amino acids. Germline CDR1 is MNHEY and CDR2 is SVGAGI. V was cut by 4 bases and J by 1 base, with 14 bases left in between. The CDR3 sequence: CASSFYGSHSYEQYF. As DNA, the CDR3 is TGTGCCAGCAGTTTTTATGGGAGTCATTCCTACGAGCAGTACTTC.

The chain is built from TRBV5-1 and TRBJ2-2; 10 bases match TRBD2. In germline, CDR1 is SGHRS, CDR2 YFSETQ. The CDR3 runs 16 residues. The ends lost 4 bases at V and 6 bases at J; junction bases unmatched: 9. CDR3 residues: CASSPSLAGSAGELFF. The DNA of the CDR3 is TGCGCCAGCAGCCCCTCACTAGCGGGAAGCGCCGGGGAGCTGTTTTTT.

This chain links TRBV5-1 with TRBJ1-4, with 7 bases that match TRBD1. The germline CDR1 and CDR2 sequences are SGHRS and YFSETQ. CDR3 size: 13 residues. J lost 5 bases, V lost 7 bases, and 5 bases had no gene match. This CDR3 reads CASARGLNEKLFF. In DNA form, the CDR3 reads TGCGCCAGCGCGAGGGGGCTGAATGAAAAACTGTTTTTT.

J is TRBJ1-1 and V is TRBV28, with 7 bases identical to TRBD1. CDR3 length equals 14 residues. The trim removed 3 bases at V and 10 bases at J, leaving 11 bases unmatched. Germline CDR1 reads MDHEN; CDR2 reads SYDVKM. CDR3 region: CASSLTGLTGLAFF. CDR3 DNA sequence: TGTGCCAGCAGTTTGACAGGGCTGACGGGGTTAGCTTTCTTT.

The CDR3 spells CASSYGQGGANVLTF. The DNA of the CDR3 is TGTGCCAGCAGTTACGGGCAGGGTGGGGCCAACGTCCTGACTTTC. The rearrangement uses TRBV6-6 and TRBJ2-6; possibly TRBD1 for D (5 bases). V was trimmed by 2 bases and J by 3 bases, leaving 8 bases between them. CDR3 length: 15 residues. In germline, CDR1 is MNHNY, CDR2 SVGAGI (reference sequence).

V gene TRBV5-1 combines with J gene TRBJ2-4, with 8 bases aligning to TRBD2. CDR3 size: 15 residues. The V segment lost 0 bases and the J segment 6 bases; nucleotides outside the gene matches: 5. Germline CDR1 reads SGHRS; CDR2 reads YFSETQ. CDR3 amino acids: CASSLESGGGNIQYF. CDR3 DNA: TGCGCCAGCAGCTTGGAAAGCGGGGGAGGAAACATTCAGTACTTC.

V gene TRBV1 combines with J gene TRBJ2-6; the DNA was not used to check the table's D call, TRBD2. TRBV1 is classified as a pseudogene. CDR3 length: 18 amino acids. The CDR3 reads CTSSPRKITVSGANVLTF. In nucleotides, the CDR3 is TGCACCAGCAGCCCCCGTAAGATAACGGTCTCTGGGGCCAACGTCCTGACTTTC.

This rearrangement joins TRBV28 to TRBJ1-2; no reliable D call. The V gene's germline CDR1 is MDHEN and CDR2 SYDVKM. The CDR3 contains 12 residues. Trimming stripped 3 bases from V and 13 bases from J, with 15 bases between. The CDR3 protein is CASSFERHRFTF. CDR3 in DNA: TGTGCCAGCAGTTTTGAGAGACATCGGTTCACCTTC.

V and J are TRBV4-1 and TRBJ2-1; 10 bases are shared with TRBD1. The junction had 5 bases not matched to a gene; V was cut back by 1 base and J by 2 bases. The CDR3 length is 17 residues. The germline V gene has CDR1 MGHRA and CDR2 YSYEKL. In nucleotides, the CDR3 is TGCGCCAGCAGCCAAGTCCGGGACAGGGGTCCCTACAATGAGCAGTTCTTC. Translating it yields CASSQVRDRGPYNEQFF.

This clone was counted only a few times. The chain employs TRBV6-1 and TRBJ2-4, with TRBD2 matching over 10 bases. The CDR3 sequence is 16 residues long. Germline V lookup: CDR1 MNHNS, CDR2 SASEGT. Losses at the gene ends were 1 base for V and 6 bases for J; bases not matched to a gene: 6. Here the CDR3 reads CASSEVASGSRNIQYF. CDR3 nucleotides: TGTGCCAGCAGTGAAGTTGCTAGCGGGAGTAGAAACATTCAGTACTTC.

V gene TRBV13 combines with J gene TRBJ2-1, with D perhaps TRBD2 (7 bases). Germline V lookup: CDR1 PRHDT, CDR2 FYEKMQ (reference sequence). This CDR3 spans 14 amino acids. V was trimmed by 8 bases and J by 6 bases, leaving 17 bases between them. The CDR3 protein is CASVKREGGNEQFF. CDR3 DNA sequence: TGTGCCAGCGTCAAGAGGGAGGGGGGCAATGAGCAGTTCTTC.

This clone was observed a few times. This chain links TRBV6-1 with TRBJ2-5; D gene unclear. The CDR3 covers 14 residues. CDR1 is MNHNS, CDR2 SASEGT, per germline. V lost 4 bases to trimming and J lost 4 bases, with 13 bases between them. CDR3 in DNA: TGTGCCAGCAGTGGGTCCCGACGCGGAGAGACCCAGTACTTC. Translated, it gives CASSGSRRGETQYF.

This clone has just one count. The V call is TRBV29-1, the J call TRBJ2-2; the D gene is possibly TRBD1 (6 bases). Germline V gives CDR1 SQVTM, CDR2 ANQGSEA. This CDR3 has 11 amino acids. Between the trimmed V and J ends, which lost 6 bases and 6 bases, there was a span of 8 bases. The CDR3 sequence: CSVTGSGELFF. In nucleotides, the CDR3 is TGCAGCGTCACAGGGTCCGGGGAGCTGTTTTTT.

A remark on this clone: One end of the junction varies from germline; a read error may be responsible. CDR3 sequence reads: CASNYIQGPNNYGYTF. CDR3 sequence (DNA): TGTGCCAGCAATTACATTCAGGGGCCCAATAACTATGGCTACACCTTC. The chain uses TRBV6-6 and TRBJ1-2, with D tentatively TRBD1 (6 bases). The germline CDR1 and CDR2 sequences are MNHNY and SVGAGI (reference sequence). The CDR3 is made up of 16 amino acids.

This chain uses TRBV5-8 with TRBJ2-5; 12 positions match TRBD1. The CDR3 length is 15 residues. Looked up from germline, CDR1 is SGHTS and CDR2 is YDEGEE. V gave up 3 bases and J gave up 5 bases; unmatched junction bases: 5. For the CDR3, the DNA is TGTGCCAGCAGCTCGGGACAGGGGGCCTTGGAGACCCAGTACTTC. It encodes CASSSGQGALETQYF.